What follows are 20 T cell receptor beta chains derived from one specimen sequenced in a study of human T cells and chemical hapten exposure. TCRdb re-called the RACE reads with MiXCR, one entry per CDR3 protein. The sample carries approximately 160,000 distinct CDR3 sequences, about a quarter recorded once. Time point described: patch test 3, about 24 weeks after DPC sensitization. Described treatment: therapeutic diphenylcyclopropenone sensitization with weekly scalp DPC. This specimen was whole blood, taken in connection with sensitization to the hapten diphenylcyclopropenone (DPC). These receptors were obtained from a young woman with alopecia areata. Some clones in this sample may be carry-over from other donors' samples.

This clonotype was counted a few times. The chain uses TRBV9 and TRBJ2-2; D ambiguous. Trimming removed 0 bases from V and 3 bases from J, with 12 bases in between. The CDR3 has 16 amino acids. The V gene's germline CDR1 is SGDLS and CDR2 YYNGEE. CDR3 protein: CASSVVARMDTGELFF. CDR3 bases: TGTGCCAGCAGCGTAGTAGCACGAATGGACACCGGGGAGCTGTTTTTT.

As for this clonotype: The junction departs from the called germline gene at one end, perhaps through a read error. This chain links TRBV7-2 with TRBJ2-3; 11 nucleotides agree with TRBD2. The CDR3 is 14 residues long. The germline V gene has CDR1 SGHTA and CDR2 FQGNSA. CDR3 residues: CASSVAGGPDTQYF. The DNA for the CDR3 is TGTGCCAGCAGCGTAGCGGGGGGGCCGGATACGCAGTATTTT.

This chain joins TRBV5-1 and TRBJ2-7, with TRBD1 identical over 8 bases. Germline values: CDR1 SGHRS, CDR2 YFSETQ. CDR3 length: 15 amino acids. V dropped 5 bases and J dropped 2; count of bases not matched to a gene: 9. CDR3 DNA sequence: TGCGCCAGCAGAGGAGGACAGGGCCTTACCTACGAGCAGTACTTC. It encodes CASRGGQGLTYEQYF.

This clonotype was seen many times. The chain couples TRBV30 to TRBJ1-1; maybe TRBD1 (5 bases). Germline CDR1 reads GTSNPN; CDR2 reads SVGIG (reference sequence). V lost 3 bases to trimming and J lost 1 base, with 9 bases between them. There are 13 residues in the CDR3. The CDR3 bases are TGTGCCTGGAGCGCACAGGAGAACACTGAAGCTTTCTTT. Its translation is CAWSAQENTEAFF.

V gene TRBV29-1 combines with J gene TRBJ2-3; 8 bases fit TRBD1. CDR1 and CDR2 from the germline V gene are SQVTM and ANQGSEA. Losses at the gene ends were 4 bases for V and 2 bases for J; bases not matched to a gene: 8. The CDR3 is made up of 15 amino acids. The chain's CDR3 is CSVVGRTGNTDTQYF. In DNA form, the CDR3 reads TGCAGCGTTGTAGGTAGGACAGGGAACACAGATACGCAGTATTTT.

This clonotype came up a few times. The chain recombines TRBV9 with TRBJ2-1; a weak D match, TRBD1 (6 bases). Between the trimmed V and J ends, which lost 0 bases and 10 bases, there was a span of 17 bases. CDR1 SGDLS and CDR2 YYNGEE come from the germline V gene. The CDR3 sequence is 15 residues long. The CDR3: CASSVAPGQTQEQFF. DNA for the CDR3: TGTGCCAGCAGCGTAGCTCCAGGACAGACCCAAGAGCAGTTCTTC.

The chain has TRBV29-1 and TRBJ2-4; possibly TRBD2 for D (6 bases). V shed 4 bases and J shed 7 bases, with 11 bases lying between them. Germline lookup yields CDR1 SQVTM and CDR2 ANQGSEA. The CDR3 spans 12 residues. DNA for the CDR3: TGCAGCGTTGGCGGAGGGATTAACATTCAGTACTTC. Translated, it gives CSVGGGINIQYF. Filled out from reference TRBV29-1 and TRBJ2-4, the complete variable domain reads SAVISQKPSRDICQRGTSLTIQCQVDSQVTMMFWYRQQPGQSLTLIATANQGSEATYESGFVIDKFPISRPNLTFSTLTVSNMSPEDSSIYLCSVGGGINIQYFGAGTRLSVL.

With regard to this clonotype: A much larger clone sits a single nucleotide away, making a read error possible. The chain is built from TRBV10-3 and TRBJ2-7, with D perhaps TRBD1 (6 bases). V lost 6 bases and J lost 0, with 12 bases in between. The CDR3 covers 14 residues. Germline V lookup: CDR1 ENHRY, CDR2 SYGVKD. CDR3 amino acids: CAISRDISSYEQYF. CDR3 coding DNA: TGTGCCATCAGCCGGGACATAAGCTCCTACGAGCAGTACTTC.

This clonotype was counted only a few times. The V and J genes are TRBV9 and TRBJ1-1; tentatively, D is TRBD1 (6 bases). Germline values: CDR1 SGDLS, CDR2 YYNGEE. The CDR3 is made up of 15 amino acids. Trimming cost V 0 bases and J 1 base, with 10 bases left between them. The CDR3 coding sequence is TGTGCCAGCAGCGTAGGTCACAGGGCGAACACTGAAGCTTTCTTT. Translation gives CASSVGHRANTEAFF.

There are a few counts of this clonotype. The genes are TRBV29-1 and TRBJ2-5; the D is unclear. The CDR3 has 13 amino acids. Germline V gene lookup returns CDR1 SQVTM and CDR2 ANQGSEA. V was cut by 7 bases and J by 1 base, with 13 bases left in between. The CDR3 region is CSAGSATQETQYF. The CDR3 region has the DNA TGCAGCGCCGGGTCAGCGACCCAAGAGACCCAGTACTTC.

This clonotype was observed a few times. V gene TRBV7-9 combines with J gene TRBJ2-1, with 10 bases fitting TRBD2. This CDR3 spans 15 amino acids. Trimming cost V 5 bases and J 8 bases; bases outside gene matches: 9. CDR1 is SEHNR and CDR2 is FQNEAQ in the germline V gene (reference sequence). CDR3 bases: TGTGCCAGCAGCACACCCAGCGGGGGGGCCTATGAGCAGTTCTTC. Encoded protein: CASSTPSGGAYEQFF.

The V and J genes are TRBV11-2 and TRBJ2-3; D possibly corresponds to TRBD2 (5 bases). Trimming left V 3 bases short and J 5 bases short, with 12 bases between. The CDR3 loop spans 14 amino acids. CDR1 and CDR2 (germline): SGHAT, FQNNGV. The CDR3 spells CASSFEGDLDTQYF. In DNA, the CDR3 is TGTGCCAGCAGCTTTGAGGGAGACTTAGATACGCAGTATTTT.

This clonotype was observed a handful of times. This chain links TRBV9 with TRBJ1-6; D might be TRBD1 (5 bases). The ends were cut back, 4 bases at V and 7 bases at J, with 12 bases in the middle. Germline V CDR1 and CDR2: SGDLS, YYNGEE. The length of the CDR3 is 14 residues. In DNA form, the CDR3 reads TGTGCCAGCAGCCCAGGGACGGTAAATTCACCCCTCCACTTT. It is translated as CASSPGTVNSPLHF.

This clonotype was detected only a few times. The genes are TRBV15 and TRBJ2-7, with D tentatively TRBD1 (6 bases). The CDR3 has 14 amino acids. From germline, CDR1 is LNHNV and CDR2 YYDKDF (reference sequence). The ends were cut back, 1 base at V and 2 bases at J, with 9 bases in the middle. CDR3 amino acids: CATSRAAGAYEQYF. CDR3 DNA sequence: TGTGCCACCAGCAGAGCAGCAGGGGCCTACGAGCAGTACTTC.

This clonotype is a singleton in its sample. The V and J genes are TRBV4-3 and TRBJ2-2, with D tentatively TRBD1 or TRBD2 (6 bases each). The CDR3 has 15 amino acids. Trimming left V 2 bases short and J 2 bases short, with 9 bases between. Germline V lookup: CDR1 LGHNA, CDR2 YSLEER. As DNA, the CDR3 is TGCGCCAGCAGCCAATCCGGGGGCAACACCGGGGAGCTGTTTTTT. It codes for CASSQSGGNTGELFF.

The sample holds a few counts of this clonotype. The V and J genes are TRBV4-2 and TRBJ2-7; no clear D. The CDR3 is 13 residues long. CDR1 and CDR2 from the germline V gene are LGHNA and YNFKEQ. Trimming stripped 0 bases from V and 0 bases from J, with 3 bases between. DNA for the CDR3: TGTGCCAGCAGCCAAGAGGTCTCCTACGAGCAGTACTTC. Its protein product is CASSQEVSYEQYF.

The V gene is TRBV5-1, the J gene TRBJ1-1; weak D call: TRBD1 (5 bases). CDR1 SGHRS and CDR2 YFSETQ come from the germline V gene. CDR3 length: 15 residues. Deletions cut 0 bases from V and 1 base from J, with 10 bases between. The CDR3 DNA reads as TGCGCCAGCAGCTTGGCTCCTAGGGGGAACACTGAAGCTTTCTTT. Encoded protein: CASSLAPRGNTEAFF. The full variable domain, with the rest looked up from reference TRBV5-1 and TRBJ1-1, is KAGVTQTPRYLIKTRGQQVTLSCSPISGHRSVSWYQQTPGQGLQFLFEYFSETQRNKGNFPGRFSGRQFSNSRSEMNVSTLELGDSALYLCASSLAPRGNTEAFFGQGTRLTVV.

The CDR3 region is CAITGQWAGELFF. The CDR3 DNA is TGTGCCATCACGGGTCAATGGGCCGGGGAGCTGTTTTTT. The chain couples TRBV10-3 to TRBJ2-2, with D hard to call. Germline V lookup: CDR1 ENHRY, CDR2 SYGVKD. V lost 7 bases to trimming and J lost 6 bases, with 12 bases between them. The CDR3 loop spans 13 amino acids.

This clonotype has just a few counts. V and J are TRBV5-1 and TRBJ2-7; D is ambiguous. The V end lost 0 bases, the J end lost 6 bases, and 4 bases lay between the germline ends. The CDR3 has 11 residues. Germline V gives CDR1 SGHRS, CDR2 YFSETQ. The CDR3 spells CASSLGPEQYF. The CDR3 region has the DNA TGCGCCAGCAGCTTGGGGCCCGAGCAGTACTTC.

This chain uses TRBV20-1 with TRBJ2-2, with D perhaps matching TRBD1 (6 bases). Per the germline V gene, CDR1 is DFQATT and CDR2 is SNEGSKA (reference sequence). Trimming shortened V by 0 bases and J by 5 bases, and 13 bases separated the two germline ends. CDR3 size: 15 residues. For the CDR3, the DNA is TGCAGTGCTAGAGATCTGCACAGGGAGACCGGGGAGCTGTTTTTT. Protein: CSARDLHRETGELFF.